The subject of this entry is one T cell receptor beta chain. The antigen is unknown. The data belong to a study of cytomegalovirus exposure and HLA in healthy donors. Germline values: CDR1 LGHNA, CDR2 YSLEER. This CDR3 contains 17 residues. V was clipped by 0 bases and J by 0 bases, with 12 bases between them. Use of 60 Vbeta and 13 Jbeta primers characterized the PCR. The method was immunoSEQ multiplex PCR; TCRdb's version includes in-frame clones alone and lacks a portion of them. The table gives approximately 50,000 clones; the top ten clones make up about 2.5% of it. Study outcomes and limitations: High specificity and sensitivity for cytomegalovirus status were reported for the classifier. In a later analysis, a genetic analysis reported fewer productive-TCR N-insertions in an Asian-associated ancestry cluster than the cohort average.

V and J are TRBV4-3 and TRBJ2-1; D is unclear. This clonotype was sampled from a female donor in good health and CMV-seronegative. What was sequenced was PBMCs. The CDR3 protein is CASSQDPPASSYNEQFF. For the CDR3, the DNA is TGCGCCAGCAGCCAAGATCCTCCCGCTAGCTCCTACAATGAGCAGTTCTTC.